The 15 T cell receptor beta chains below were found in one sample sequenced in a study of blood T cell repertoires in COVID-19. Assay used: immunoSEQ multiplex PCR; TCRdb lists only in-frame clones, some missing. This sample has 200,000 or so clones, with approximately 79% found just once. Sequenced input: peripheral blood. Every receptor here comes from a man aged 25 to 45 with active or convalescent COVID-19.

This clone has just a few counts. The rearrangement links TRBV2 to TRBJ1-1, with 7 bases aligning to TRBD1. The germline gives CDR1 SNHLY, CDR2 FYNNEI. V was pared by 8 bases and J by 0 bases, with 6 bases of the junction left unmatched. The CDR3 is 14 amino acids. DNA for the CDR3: TGTGCCAGCGTAGGGGGCAGGGTGAACACTGAAGCTTTCTTT. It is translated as CASVGGRVNTEAFF.

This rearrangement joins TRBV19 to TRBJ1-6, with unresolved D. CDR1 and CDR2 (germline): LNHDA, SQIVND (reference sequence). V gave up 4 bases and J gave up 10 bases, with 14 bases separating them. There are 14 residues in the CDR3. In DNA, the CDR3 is TGTGCCAGTAGTAATAATGCGGGCAACTCACCCCTCCACTTT. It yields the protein CASSNNAGNSPLHF.

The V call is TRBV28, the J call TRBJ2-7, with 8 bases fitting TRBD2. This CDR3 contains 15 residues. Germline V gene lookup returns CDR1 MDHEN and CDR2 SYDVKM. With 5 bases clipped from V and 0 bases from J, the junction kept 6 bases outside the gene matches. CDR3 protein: CASSQRGLSSYEQYV. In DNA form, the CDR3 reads TGTGCCAGCAGTCAGCGGGGGTTGAGCTCCTACGAGCAGTACGTC.

Here the CDR3 reads CASSFPPGIDEKLFF. As DNA, the CDR3 is TGTGCCAGCAGCTTTCCGCCCGGGATCGATGAAAAACTGTTTTTT. The rearrangement joins TRBV7-9 to TRBJ1-4; unclear D gene. The germline CDR1 and CDR2 sequences are SEHNR and FQNEAQ (reference sequence). This CDR3 has 15 amino acids. V lost 3 bases to trimming and J lost 6 bases, with 14 bases between them.

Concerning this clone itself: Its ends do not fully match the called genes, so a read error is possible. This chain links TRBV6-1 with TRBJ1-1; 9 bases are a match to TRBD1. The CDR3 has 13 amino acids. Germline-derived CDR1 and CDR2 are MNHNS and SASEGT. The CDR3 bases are TGTGCCAGCATTGAACAGGGGGCAACTGAAGCTTTCTTT. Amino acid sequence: CASIEQGATEAFF.

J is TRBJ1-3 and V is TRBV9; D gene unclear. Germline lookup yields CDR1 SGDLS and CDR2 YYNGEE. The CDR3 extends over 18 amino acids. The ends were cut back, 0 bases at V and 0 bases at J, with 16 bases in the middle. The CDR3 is CASSVDPTASGSGNTIYF. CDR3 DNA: TGTGCCAGCAGCGTAGACCCCACGGCGTCAGGCTCTGGAAACACCATATATTTT.

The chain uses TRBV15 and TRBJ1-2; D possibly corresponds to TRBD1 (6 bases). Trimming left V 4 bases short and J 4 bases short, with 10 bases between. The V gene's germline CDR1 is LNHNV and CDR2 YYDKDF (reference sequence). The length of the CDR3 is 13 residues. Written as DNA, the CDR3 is TGTGCCACCAGCATCCAGGGGCTCTATGGCTACACCTTC. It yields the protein CATSIQGLYGYTF. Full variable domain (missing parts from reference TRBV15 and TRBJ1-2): DAMVIQNPRYQVTQFGKPVTLSCSQTLNHNVMYWYQQKSSQAPKLLFHYYDKDFNNEADTPDNFQSRRPNTSFCFLDIRSPGLGDTAMYLCATSIQGLYGYTFGSGTRLTVV.

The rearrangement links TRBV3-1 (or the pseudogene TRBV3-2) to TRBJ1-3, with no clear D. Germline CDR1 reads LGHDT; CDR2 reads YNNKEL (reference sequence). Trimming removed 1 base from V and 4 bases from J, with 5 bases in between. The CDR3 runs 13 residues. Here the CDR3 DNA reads TGTGCCAGCAGCCAAGGAGAAGGAAACACCATATATTTT. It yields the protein CASSQGEGNTIYF.

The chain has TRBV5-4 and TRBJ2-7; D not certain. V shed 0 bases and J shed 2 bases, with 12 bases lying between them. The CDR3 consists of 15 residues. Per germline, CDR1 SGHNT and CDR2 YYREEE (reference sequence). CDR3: CASSLGYPTPYEQYV. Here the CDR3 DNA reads TGTGCCAGCAGCTTGGGCTACCCAACCCCCTACGAGCAGTACGTC.

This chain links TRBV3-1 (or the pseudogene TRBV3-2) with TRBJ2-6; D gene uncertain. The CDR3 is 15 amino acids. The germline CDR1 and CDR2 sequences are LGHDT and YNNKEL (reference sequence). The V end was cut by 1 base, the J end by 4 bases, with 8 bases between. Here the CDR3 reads CASSQGADGANVLTF. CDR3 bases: TGTGCCAGCAGCCAAGGGGCAGACGGGGCCAACGTCCTGACTTTC.

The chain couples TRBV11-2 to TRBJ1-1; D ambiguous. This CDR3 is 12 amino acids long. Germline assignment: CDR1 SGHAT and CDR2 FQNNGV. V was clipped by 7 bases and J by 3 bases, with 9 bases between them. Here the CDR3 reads CASTLRHTEAFF. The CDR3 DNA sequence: TGTGCCAGCACCCTGAGGCACACTGAAGCTTTCTTT.

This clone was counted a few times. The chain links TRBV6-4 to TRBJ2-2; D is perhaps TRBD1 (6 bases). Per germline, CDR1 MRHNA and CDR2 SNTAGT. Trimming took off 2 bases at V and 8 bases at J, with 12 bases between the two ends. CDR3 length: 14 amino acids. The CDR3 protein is CASSDLGDRGELFF. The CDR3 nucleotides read TGTGCCAGCAGTGACCTGGGCGACAGGGGGGAGCTGTTTTTT.

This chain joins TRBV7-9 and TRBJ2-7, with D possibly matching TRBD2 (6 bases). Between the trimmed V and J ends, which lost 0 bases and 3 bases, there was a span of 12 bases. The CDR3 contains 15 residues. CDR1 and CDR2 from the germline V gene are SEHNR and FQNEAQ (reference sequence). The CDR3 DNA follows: TGTGCCAGCAGCTTAGCGGGGGGAATAAGCTACGAGCAGTACGTC. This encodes CASSLAGGISYEQYV.

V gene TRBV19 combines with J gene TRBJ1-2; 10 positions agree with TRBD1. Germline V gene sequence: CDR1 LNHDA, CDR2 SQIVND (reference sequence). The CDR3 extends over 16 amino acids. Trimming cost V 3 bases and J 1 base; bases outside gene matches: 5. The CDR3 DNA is TGTGCCAGTAGTATTCTGGGACAGGGGATTAACTATGGCTACACCTTC. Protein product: CASSILGQGINYGYTF.

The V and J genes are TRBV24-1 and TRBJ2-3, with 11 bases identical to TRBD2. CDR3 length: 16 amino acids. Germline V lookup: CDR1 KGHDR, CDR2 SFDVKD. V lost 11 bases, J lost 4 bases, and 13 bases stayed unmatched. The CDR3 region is CASVVRLAGHPDTQYF. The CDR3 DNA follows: TGTGCCAGCGTAGTGCGACTAGCGGGACACCCAGATACGCAGTATTTT.